Below, 8 T cell receptor beta chains from the same sample are listed, as sequenced in a study of shared clonotypes between healthy human individuals. CD8 cells regarded as naive lacked CD45RO, were positively chosen for CCR7, and omitted terminally differentiated effector memory CD45RA+ cells. Method: immunoSEQ multiplex PCR; TCRdb's copy keeps in-frame clones and lacks some. The sample contains just over 2,000,000 clones, roughly 94% of which appear only once. Sample: naive CD8+ T cells sorted from blood. These receptors all come from a man aged 18 to 30 in good health.

A note on this clone: This CDR3 is also generated by other DNA sequences in the sample. This chain links TRBV27 with TRBJ1-6, with D hard to call. Trimming took 2 bases from V and 0 from J, leaving 8 bases between them. Looked up from germline, CDR1 is MNHEY and CDR2 is SMNVEV (reference sequence). The CDR3 is 16 residues long. The CDR3 DNA sequence: TGTGCCAGCAGTTTAGCAGGAGGCTCCTATAATTCACCCCTCCACTTT. Translating it yields CASSLAGGSYNSPLHF.

The rearrangement links TRBV5-8 to TRBJ2-5; D remains unclear. Trimming took off 5 bases at V and 4 bases at J, with 15 bases between the two ends. This CDR3 comprises 14 residues. Germline V gene sequence: CDR1 SGHTS, CDR2 YDEGEE. The DNA for the CDR3 is TGTGCCAGCAGTGCGTCTACGGTCCGAGAGACCCAGTACTTC. This sequence encodes CASSASTVRETQYF. Filled out from reference TRBV5-8 and TRBJ2-5, the complete variable domain reads EAGVTQSPTHLIKTRGQQATLRCSPISGHTSVYWYQQALGLGLQFLLWYDEGEERNRGNFPPRFSGRQFPNYSSELNVNALELEDSALYLCASSASTVRETQYFGPGTRLLVL.

For this clone: The sample has other DNA sequences that encode this CDR3 too. The rearrangement uses TRBV7-9 and TRBJ2-5; 7 bases line up with TRBD1. CDR1 SEHNR and CDR2 FQNEAQ come from the germline V gene (reference sequence). The CDR3 loop spans 14 amino acids. The J segment lost 4 bases and the V segment lost 5 bases, leaving 7 bases of the junction unmatched. In DNA form, the CDR3 reads TGTGCCAGCAGCCCACCGACAGGGCTAGAGACCCAGTACTTC. It is translated as CASSPPTGLETQYF.

The chain uses TRBV5-8 and TRBJ1-1; 10 positions agree with TRBD1. In germline, CDR1 is SGHTS, CDR2 YDEGEE. The junction had 6 bases not matched to a gene; V was cut back by 5 bases and J by 5 bases. The CDR3 contains 14 residues. CDR3 loop: CASRTTGGRTEAFF. As DNA, the CDR3 is TGTGCCAGCAGAACGACAGGGGGCCGGACTGAAGCTTTCTTT.

This clone has more than one count but fewer than ten. The chain is built from TRBV21-1 and TRBJ1-5; the listed D gene, TRBD1, was not tested against the DNA. TRBV21-1 is assigned pseudogene status. CDR3 length: 17 amino acids. CDR3 protein: CASSLGQGIAGNQPQHF. The DNA of the CDR3 is TGTGCCAGCAGCTTAGGGCAGGGAATAGCAGGGAATCAGCCCCAGCATTTT.

The chain links TRBV5-1 to TRBJ2-7; D possibly corresponds to TRBD1 (5 bases). The CDR3 length is 13 residues. Trimming took 5 bases from V and 3 from J, leaving 12 bases between them. The germline CDR1 and CDR2 sequences are SGHRS and YFSETQ. Here the CDR3 DNA reads TGCGCCAGCAGTATTACAGGACACTACGAGCAGTACTTC. The encoded protein is CASSITGHYEQYF.

As for this clone: The same CDR3 arises from other DNA sequences in this sample as well. This rearrangement joins TRBV6-5 to TRBJ2-1; no firm D call. Germline CDR1 and CDR2: MNHEY and SVGAGI. The CDR3 has 12 residues. V was clipped by 5 bases and J by 5 bases, with 7 bases between them. CDR3 protein: CASSLPDNEQFF. CDR3 nucleotide sequence: TGTGCCAGCAGTCTCCCCGACAATGAGCAGTTCTTC.

This clone is a singleton in its sample. Additional DNA sequences in this sample encode the identical CDR3. The chain uses TRBV29-1 and TRBJ2-3; no clear D. The CDR3 length is 11 residues. V lost 6 bases, J lost 3 bases, and 7 bases lay in between. Per germline, CDR1 SQVTM and CDR2 ANQGSEA. The CDR3 DNA reads as TGCAGCGTAGACTCTACAGATACGCAGTATTTT. This encodes CSVDSTDTQYF.